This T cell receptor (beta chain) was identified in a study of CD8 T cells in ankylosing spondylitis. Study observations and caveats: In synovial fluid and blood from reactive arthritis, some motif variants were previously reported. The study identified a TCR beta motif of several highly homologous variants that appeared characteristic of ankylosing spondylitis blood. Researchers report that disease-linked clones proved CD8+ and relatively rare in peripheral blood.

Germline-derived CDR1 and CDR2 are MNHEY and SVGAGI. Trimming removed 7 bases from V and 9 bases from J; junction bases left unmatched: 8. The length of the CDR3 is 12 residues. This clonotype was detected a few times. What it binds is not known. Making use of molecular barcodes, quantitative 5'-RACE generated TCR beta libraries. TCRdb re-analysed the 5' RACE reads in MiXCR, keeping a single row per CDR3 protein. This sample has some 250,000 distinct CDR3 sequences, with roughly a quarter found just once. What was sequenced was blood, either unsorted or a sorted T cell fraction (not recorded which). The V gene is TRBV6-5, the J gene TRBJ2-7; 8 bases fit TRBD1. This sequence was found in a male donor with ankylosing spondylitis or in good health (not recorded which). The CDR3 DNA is TGTGCCAGCATCCCAGGACAGGGCGGGCAGTACTTC. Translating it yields CASIPGQGGQYF.